These T cell receptor beta chains were read from a single sample in a study of tumor and adjacent non-tumor tissue in lung cancer. MiXCR, run by TCRdb on the multiplex PCR reads, gives a single entry per CDR3 protein. This sample carries around 140,000 distinct CDR3 sequences, around two thirds of them seen once, and the ten largest clones take 18%. The sample was lung tumor tissue. The receptor source for this set is a man aged 60 to 75 with small cell lung cancer. Both conserved end residues are part of each CDR3. D genes are given only for firm matches. Not every row has a clone size; where given, it reads once, few, many or a size class.

TRBV29-1	NA	TRBD1	TRBJ2-1	CSFNTGVGYNDQFF	TGCAGCTTTAACACAGGGGTGGGCTACAATGATCAGTTCTTC
TRBV7-8	many	NA	TRBJ1-1	CASSLWPKGDTEAFF	TGTGCCAGCAGCTTGTGGCCTAAGGGGGACACTGAAGCTTTCTTT
TRBV10-1	NA	NA	TRBJ2-1	CASSDYRDGEQFF	TGCGCCAGCAGTGATTACAGGGATGGGGAGCAGTTCTTC
TRBV6-5	many	NA	TRBJ2-1	CASRRGGFHNEQFF	TGTGCCAGCAGGAGAGGCGGTTTCCACAATGAGCAGTTCTTC
TRBV7-3	NA	NA	TRBJ2-1	CASSLSGGDYNEQFF	TGTGCCAGCAGCTTAAGCGGGGGCGACTACAATGAGCAGTTCTTC
TRBV10-3	many	NA	TRBJ2-1	CAISGRGRDEQFF	TGTGCCATCAGTGGCAGGGGCCGCGATGAGCAGTTCTTC
TRBV5-1	few	NA	TRBJ2-2	CASSMNTGELFF	TGCGCCAGCAGCATGAACACCGGGGAGCTGTTTTTT
TRBV7-9	NA	NA	TRBJ1-1	CASIQVSNTEAFF	TGTGCCAGCATCCAAGTGTCAAACACTGAAGCTTTCTTT
TRBV20-1	many	NA	TRBJ2-2	CSASEGWAGELFF	TGCAGTGCTAGTGAGGGTTGGGCCGGGGAGCTGTTTTTT
TRBV11-3	NA	NA	TRBJ1-6	CASSQHRDMVSTRTNSSLHF	TGTGCCAGCAGCCAGCACCGGGACATGGTCTCCACTCGTACAAATTCATCCCTCCACTTT
TRBV10-2	NA	TRBD2	TRBJ2-1	CARIDPTSGRNEQFF	TGCGCCAGGATTGACCCGACTAGCGGGAGGAATGAGCAGTTCTTC
TRBV6-6	few	TRBD2	TRBJ2-2	CASGIKTSGNTGELFF	TGTGCCAGCGGCATAAAGACTAGCGGGAACACCGGGGAGCTGTTTTTT
TRBV4-1	few	NA	TRBJ2-3	CASSLGRSTDTQYF	TGCGCCAGCAGCCTCGGACGGAGCACAGATACGCAGTATTTT
TRBV5-8	NA	NA	TRBJ1-5	CASSWTGNQPQHF	TGTGCCAGCAGCTGGACGGGGAATCAGCCCCAGCATTTT
TRBV11-2	NA	TRBD2	TRBJ2-3	CASSSTLSTGRETVFTDTQYF	TGTGCCAGCAGCTCTACCCTCAGTACCGGGAGGGAAACCGTCTTCACAGATACGCAGTATTTT
TRBV6-5	NA	TRBD2	TRBJ2-1	CDSSPKREWPSRNSYNEQFF	TGTGACAGCAGCCCAAAGCGGGAGTGGCCCTCTAGGAACTCCTACAATGAGCAGTTCTTC
TRBV9	NA	NA	TRBJ2-7	CASSDGAYEQYF	TGTGCCAGCAGCGACGGGGCCTACGAGCAGTACTTC
TRBV6-1	many	NA	TRBJ1-5	CASSGDQPQHF	TGTGCCAGCAGTGGGGATCAGCCCCAGCATTTT
TRBV4-2	NA	TRBD2	TRBJ2-2	CAISQDWSGRNTGELFF	TGTGCCATCAGCCAAGATTGGAGCGGGAGGAACACCGGGGAGCTGTTTTTT
TRBV11-2	NA	NA	TRBJ2-3	CASSLAGEAGTQYF	TGTGCCAGCAGCTTAGCGGGTGAAGCAGGTACTCAGTATTTT
TRBV11-2	NA	TRBD2	TRBJ2-1	CANSFSSGRAGERFF	TGTGCCAACAGCTTCAGTAGCGGGAGGGCCGGTGAGCGGTTCTTC
TRBV6-5	few	NA	TRBJ1-6	CASGPRNSPLHF	TGTGCCAGCGGGCCCAGAAATTCACCCCTCCACTTT
TRBV20-1	NA	NA	TRBJ1-1	CSARPGTEAFF	TGCAGTGCTAGGCCAGGTACTGAAGCTTTCTTT
TRBV11-2	NA	NA	TRBJ1-2	CASSFTESYGFTF	TGTGCCAGTAGCTTCACAGAATCCTATGGCTTCACCTTC
TRBV12-5	NA	NA	TRBJ2-1	CASGPPTSSPKDEQFF	TGTGCTAGTGGTCCCCCGACTAGTTCGCCTAAGGATGAGCAGTTCTTC
TRBV20-1	NA	NA	TRBJ2-3	CSAADWSRSPDTQYF	TGTAGTGCTGCCGACTGGAGCAGATCACCAGATACGCAGTATTTT
TRBV6-6	few	NA	TRBJ1-5	CASRPTHGRDQPQHF	TGTGCCAGCAGGCCAACCCACGGGCGGGATCAGCCCCAGCATTTT
TRBV28	many	NA	TRBJ2-3	CASSYRGTDTQYF	TGTGCCAGCAGCTACAGGGGCACAGATACGCAGTATTTT
TRBV11-2	NA	NA	TRBJ2-1	CASQKRQDDNERFF	TGTGCCAGCCAGAAGCGGCAGGACGACAATGAGCGATTCTTC
TRBV12-3/TRBV12-4	few	NA	TRBJ2-5	CASSLRGAGETQYF	TGTGCCAGCAGTTTGCGCGGGGCGGGGGAGACCCAGTACTTC
TRBV20-1	NA	TRBD1	TRBJ2-2	CSGRDRVLSGELFF	TGTAGTGGCCGGGACAGGGTGCTCTCCGGGGAGTTGTTTTTT
TRBV5-6	NA	NA	TRBJ2-6	CASSWVSGANIMTF	TGTGCCAGCAGTTGGGTCTCTGGGGCCAACATCATGACTTTC
TRBV7-9	NA	NA	TRBJ2-3	CASSSVASYTDTQYF	TGTGCCAGCAGCTCGGTGGCCAGCTACACAGATACGCAGTATTTT
TRBV6-5	few	NA	TRBJ1-1	CASLRTRGTEAFF	TGTGCCAGCTTAAGGACCCGGGGTACTGAAGCTTTCTTT
TRBV11-2	NA	NA	TRBJ2-2	CASSLRGRVNTGELLF	TGTGCTAGCAGCTTACGTGGGAGAGTCAACACCGGGGAGCTGCTTTTT
TRBV6-5	few	NA	TRBJ1-6	CASSTGYRPWALADSPLHF	TGTGCCAGCAGTACTGGTTATAGACCCTGGGCTCTTGCCGATTCACCCCTCCACTTT
TRBV12-3/TRBV12-4	NA	NA	TRBJ2-1	CASTRGTISYNEQFF	TGTGCCAGCACCCGAGGGACAATTAGCTACAATGAGCAGTTCTTC
TRBV28	NA	NA	TRBJ1-1	CASLPGTFGTEAFF	TGTGCCAGCCTCCCTGGGACTTTCGGGACTGAAGCTTTCTTT
TRBV5-1	NA	TRBD1	TRBJ2-7	CASSSLGQGAVGSYEQYF	TGCGCCAGCAGCTCCTTGGGACAGGGGGCAGTCGGGTCCTACGAGCAGTATTTC
TRBV11-3	many	TRBD2	TRBJ2-1	CASSLAAGYDNEQFF	TGTGCCAGCAGCTTAGCAGCGGGGTACGACAATGAGCAGTTCTTC
TRBV20-1	many	NA	TRBJ1-1	CSARDQSRAFF	TGCAGTGCTAGAGATCAATCTAGGGCTTTCTTT
TRBV7-8	once	NA	TRBJ2-1	CASSLESQPYNEQFF	TGTGCCAGCAGCTTAGAATCCCAGCCCTACAATGAGCAGTTCTTC
TRBV6-2/TRBV6-3	many	NA	TRBJ2-4	CASTDGDQAKNIQYF	TGTGCCAGCACCGACGGGGACCAGGCCAAAAACATTCAGTACTTC
TRBV20-1	many	TRBD1	TRBJ2-7	CSAENGQGSSYEQYF	TGCAGTGCTGAGAACGGACAGGGTAGTTCCTACGAGCAGTACTTC
TRBV10-3	many	TRBD2	TRBJ2-1	CAISESKRGHNEQFF	TGTGCCATCAGTGAGTCTAAGCGGGGCCACAATGAGCAGTTCTTC
TRBV2	NA	NA	TRBJ2-7	CASSDHYEQYF	TGTGCCAGCAGTGACCACTACGAGCAGTACTTC
TRBV7-2	NA	TRBD2	TRBJ2-3	CASSFTRLAGADTHYF	TGTGCCAGCAGCTTCACAAGACTAGCTGGGGCAGATACGCACTATTTT
TRBV6-1	NA	TRBD1	TRBJ1-2	CASNERWDRGGYTF	TGTGCCAGCAATGAAAGATGGGACAGGGGCGGCTACACATTC
TRBV11-3	NA	NA	TRBJ1-1	CVSSLEGGTEALF	TGTGTCAGCAGCTTAGAGGGCGGTACTGAAGCTTTATTT
TRBV10-2	few	NA	TRBJ1-1	CASSESRYPGTEAFF	TGCGCCAGCAGTGAGTCGAGATACCCAGGCACTGAAGCTTTCTTT
TRBV12-3/TRBV12-4	NA	NA	TRBJ1-1	CASSWDKGRAFF	TGTGCCAGTAGTTGGGACAAGGGGAGGGCTTTCTTT
TRBV6-1	NA	NA	TRBJ2-7	CASSVRGSNEQYF	TGTGCCAGCAGTGTCCGGGGCAGCAACGAGCAGTACTTC
TRBV4-1	NA	TRBD1	TRBJ2-5	CASSPGDREKETQYF	TGCGCCAGCAGCCCCGGGGACAGGGAAAAAGAGACCCAGTACTTC
TRBV6-1	many	TRBD1	TRBJ2-7	CASSGFGQGEQYF	TGTGCCAGCAGTGGGTTTGGACAGGGCGAGCAGTACTTC
TRBV6-1	NA	NA	TRBJ1-2	CAGARRMRDDYSYTF	TGTGCCGGCGCAAGGAGGATGAGGGATGACTATAGCTACACCTTC
TRBV12-3/TRBV12-4	NA	NA	TRBJ1-1	CASSQMGGNTEAFF	TGTGCCAGCAGTCAAATGGGGGGGAACACTGAAGCTTTCTTT
TRBV6-5	many	NA	TRBJ2-5	CASSYGFGGGGETQYF	TGTGCCAGCAGTTACGGTTTCGGGGGAGGGGGCGAGACCCAGTACTTC
TRBV20-1	NA	TRBD2	TRBJ2-1	CSARSLPSGSARLIYNEQFF	TGCAGTGCTAGATCGCTTCCTAGCGGGAGTGCCCGATTAATTTACAATGAGCAGTTCTTC
TRBV20-1	once	NA	TRBJ2-3	CSAKTAGVDQPQYF	TGCAGTGCGAAGACGGCGGGTGTAGATCAGCCCCAGTATTTT
TRBV20-1	many	NA	TRBJ1-2	CSAPTPFLRLGYTF	TGCAGTGCTCCAACGCCCTTTCTCCGGCTTGGCTACACCTTC